The 13 T cell receptor beta chains given below trace back to one sample, sequenced in a study of shared clonotypes between healthy human individuals. The method was immunoSEQ multiplex PCR; TCRdb's version includes in-frame clones alone and lacks a portion of them. Among more than 2 million clones listed, around 95% were seen once. Naive CD8 cells were CD45RO-negative, positively selected for CCR7, excluding terminally differentiated effector memory CD45RA+ cells. The specimen was naive CD8+ T cells from PBMCs. These receptors all come from a man aged 18 to 35 in good health. Some clones in this sample may be carry-over from other donors' samples.

The chain carries TRBV21-1 and TRBJ1-5; no check of the table's D call, TRBD1, against the DNA was made. TRBV21-1 is termed a pseudogene. The CDR3 has 17 amino acids. In nucleotides, the CDR3 is TGTGCCAGCAACCCCTCCGTGGGACAGGGTGGCAATCAGCCCCAGCATTTT. Amino acid sequence: CASNPSVGQGGNQPQHF.

The chain couples TRBV27 to TRBJ2-7, with TRBD1 matching 7 bases. V trimming: 4 bases; J trimming: 0 bases; junction bases outside the gene matches: 9. Germline V gene data show CDR1 as MNHEY and CDR2 as SMNVEV (reference sequence). This CDR3 contains 16 residues. The chain's CDR3 is CASSSAGTASSYEQYF. Here the CDR3 DNA reads TGTGCCAGCAGTTCGGCCGGGACAGCAAGCTCCTACGAGCAGTACTTC.

With respect to this clone: Germline and junction disagree at one end, which may indicate a read error. The DNA of the CDR3 is TGTGCCAGTAGGCGGGAGGCCAGGGGGCCCACCTGGGAGCTGTTTTTT. Its translation is CASRREARGPTWELFF. The chain has TRBV19 and TRBJ2-2; tentatively, D is TRBD1 or TRBD2 (8 bases each). Looked up from germline, CDR1 is LNHDA and CDR2 is SQIVND (reference sequence). The CDR3 has 16 residues. Together with reference TRBV19 and TRBJ2-2, the CDR3 gives the full variable domain: DGGITQSPKYLFRKEGQNVTLSCEQNLNHDAMYWYRQDPGQGLRLIYYSQIVNDFQKGDIAEGYSVSREKKESFPLTVTSAQKNPTAFYLCASRREARGPTWELFFGEGSRLTVL.

The sample holds one count of this clone. This sequence joins TRBV28 and TRBJ2-1, with TRBD2 matching 10 bases. J was trimmed by 8 bases and V by 5 bases; bases with no gene match: 9. The germline V gene encodes CDR1 MDHEN and CDR2 SYDVKM. This CDR3 comprises 15 residues. This CDR3 is CASSLLAGVGDEQFF. For the CDR3, the DNA is TGTGCCAGCAGTCTTCTAGCGGGAGTAGGTGATGAGCAGTTCTTC.

The gene calls are TRBV7-9 and TRBJ2-5; D gene unclear. The DNA end is a closer match to TRBJ2-7, so the J assignment may be wrong. The germline V gene encodes CDR1 SEHNR and CDR2 FQNEAQ (reference sequence). The length of the CDR3 is 14 residues. The CDR3 nucleotides are TGTGCCAGCAGCTTGGACGGTACGGACTACGAGCAGTACTTC. This gives the protein CASSLDGTDYEQYF.

The chain links TRBV7-9 to TRBJ2-7; 9 nucleotides line up with TRBD1. The junction had 7 bases not matched to a gene; V was cut back by 1 base and J by 6 bases. Germline V gene lookup returns CDR1 SEHNR and CDR2 FQNEAQ (reference sequence). The length of the CDR3 is 15 residues. CDR3 amino acids: CASSLVGTGTPEQYF. The CDR3 DNA reads as TGTGCCAGCAGCTTAGTAGGGACAGGGACCCCCGAGCAGTACTTC.

Only one count was recorded for this clone. V and J are TRBV2 and TRBJ2-1; 16 bases match TRBD2. V lost 6 bases to trimming and J lost 9 bases; unmatched junction nucleotides: 8. CDR1 and CDR2 from the germline V gene are SNHLY and FYNNEI. The CDR3 length is 16 residues. The DNA of the CDR3 is TGTGCCAGCAGGCCCGGGACTAGCGGGAGGGTTGGTGAGCAGTTCTTC. Protein sequence: CASRPGTSGRVGEQFF.

Regarding this clone: At the DNA level, this CDR3 is encoded by other sequences in the same sample as well. CDR3 nucleotides: TGTGCCAGCAGTTTAGGGACAGGGGGCACCTACGAGCAGTACTTC. This codes for CASSLGTGGTYEQYF. The chain couples TRBV28 to TRBJ2-7, with 12 bases that match TRBD1. Germline assignment: CDR1 MDHEN and CDR2 SYDVKM. CDR3 size: 15 residues. The trim removed 2 bases at V and 2 bases at J, leaving 1 base unmatched.

V is TRBV2 and J is TRBJ1-2; D possibly corresponds to TRBD1 (5 bases). The ends were cut back, 7 bases at V and 1 base at J, with 22 bases in the middle. CDR3 length: 17 residues. CDR1 and CDR2 from the germline V gene are SNHLY and FYNNEI. CDR3 sequence (DNA): TGTGCCAGCAATACAGGAACCGGAGTGGACCTTAACTATGGCTACACCTTC. Translating it yields CASNTGTGVDLNYGYTF.

The chain combines TRBV6-5 with TRBJ2-1; TRBD1 matches 7 bases. The CDR3 spans 14 residues. Per germline, CDR1 MNHEY and CDR2 SVGAGI. V shed 3 bases and J 4 bases; nucleotides not matched to a gene: 3. The CDR3 loop is CASSYGQAYNEQFF. The CDR3 DNA is TGTGCCAGCAGTTATGGACAGGCGTACAATGAGCAGTTCTTC.

This clone was observed a handful of times. The chain couples TRBV2 to TRBJ1-5, with 8 bases identical to TRBD1. CDR3 size: 15 residues. The V segment lost 6 bases and the J segment 2 bases; nucleotides outside the gene matches: 6. In germline, CDR1 is SNHLY, CDR2 FYNNEI. CDR3 nucleotides: TGTGCCAGCAGCTGGACAGGGATTCGCAATCAGCCCCAGCATTTT. Translating it yields CASSWTGIRNQPQHF.

The chain has TRBV10-3 and TRBJ2-1; D is ambiguous. The germline V and J ends were trimmed by 2 bases and 9 bases, with 8 bases remaining between them. Germline assignment: CDR1 ENHRY and CDR2 SYGVKD. The CDR3 contains 12 residues. The DNA for the CDR3 is TGTGCCATCAGTGAGAAGGTGTTTGAGCAGTTCTTC. Protein: CAISEKVFEQFF.

This rearrangement joins TRBV27 to TRBJ2-7; TRBD2 agrees at 7 bases. CDR1 MNHEY and CDR2 SMNVEV come from the germline V gene (reference sequence). The CDR3 extends over 14 amino acids. V was pared by 1 base and J by 5 bases, with 5 bases of the junction left unmatched. The chain's CDR3 is CASSLWRERDEQYF. The CDR3 DNA reads as TGTGCCAGCAGTTTATGGCGGGAGAGGGACGAGCAGTACTTC.